This TCR beta chain emerged from a study of regulatory T cells in long-lasting Graves disease. J lost 7 bases, V lost 6 bases, and 7 bases had no gene match. There are 14 residues in the CDR3. Germline V gene lookup returns CDR1 MNHEY and CDR2 SVGEGT. Investigators prepared the TCR beta libraries by applying iRepertoire HTBI primers and Arm-PCR of CDR3 regions. TCRdb reprocessed the multiplex PCR reads with MiXCR, giving one entry per CDR3 protein. This table has some 280,000 distinct CDR3 sequences, around a fifth appearing once. Time point here: persistent/refractory GD, antithyroid drugs over 5 years with positive TRAb. PBMC-extracted RNA yielded the TCR library.

This sequence originates from a female donor with Graves disease. The sample was peripheral blood mononuclear cells (PBMCs), taken when the disease was refractory, from a patient treated with antithyroid drugs. The chain combines TRBV6-2 or TRBV6-3 with TRBJ2-7, with 12 positions matching TRBD2. The CDR3 region has the DNA TGTGCCAGCAGAAGGACTAGCGGGAAAGAGGAGCAGTACTTC. Residues: CASRRTSGKEEQYF.